Each of the 5 T cell receptor beta chains below was sequenced from the same sample in a study of beta chain features in type 1 diabetes. For these receptors, no antigen is known. The isolated RNA, all of it, was reverse transcribed, so expressed TCRB transcripts were what got sequenced. Only in-frame clones appear in the TCRdb table, and some are missing; sequencing was by immunoSEQ multiplex PCR. Here the sample spans under 130,000 clones, roughly 28% being singletons. Broader study findings: Shortening of TCRB CDR3s, moderate but significant, appeared in all four CD4+ subsets of Type 1 diabetes patients.

The sequenced sample was central memory CD4+ T cells from blood. The receptors shown here come from a young woman with type 1 diabetes.

The rearrangement joins TRBV2 to TRBJ2-3; TRBD2 matches at 9 bases. V was clipped by 7 bases and J by 6 bases; unmatched bases: 14. The CDR3 has 16 residues. Looked up from germline, CDR1 is SNHLY and CDR2 is FYNNEI. CDR3 in DNA: TGTGCCAGCACCCGAGGAGGCGGGAGGGCCACCGATACGCAGTATTTT. It is translated as CASTRGGGRATDTQYF. Full variable domain (outside the CDR3, taken from reference TRBV2 and TRBJ2-3): EPEVTQTPSHQVTQMGQEVILRCVPISNHLYFYWYRQILGQKVEFLVSFYNNEISEKSEIFDDQFSVERPDGSNFTLKIRSTKLEDSAMYFCASTRGGGRATDTQYFGPGTRLTVL.

This clone came up a few times. The chain has TRBV18 and TRBJ2-1; TRBD1 agrees at 8 bases. The CDR3 extends over 14 amino acids. V lost 3 bases and J lost 9; bases outside the gene matches: 7. The germline gives CDR1 KGHSH, CDR2 LQKENI. CDR3 residues: CASSPFDRGGEQFF. In DNA form, the CDR3 reads TGTGCCAGCTCACCCTTTGACAGGGGAGGTGAGCAGTTCTTC.

The chain has TRBV30 and TRBJ2-1; D is uncertain. Germline values: CDR1 GTSNPN, CDR2 SVGIG (reference sequence). The CDR3 has 11 residues. V lost 1 base to trimming and J lost 5 bases, with 3 bases between them. The CDR3 sequence is CAWSDNNEQFF. The CDR3 DNA follows: TGTGCCTGGAGTGATAACAATGAGCAGTTCTTC. The complete variable domain, with remaining parts taken from reference TRBV30 and TRBJ2-1, reads SQTIHQWPATLVQPVGSPLSLECTVEGTSNPNLYWYRQAAGRGLQLLFYSVGIGQISSEVPQNLSASRPQDRQFILSSKKLLLSDSGFYLCAWSDNNEQFFGPGTRLTVL.

The gene calls are TRBV5-1 and TRBJ1-3; no definite D call. V gave up 4 bases and J gave up 4 bases, with 12 bases separating them. Germline CDR1 and CDR2: SGHRS and YFSETQ. This CDR3 has 14 amino acids. The CDR3 nucleotides are TGCGCCAGCAGCCCCTCAGGCTTCGGAAACACCATATATTTT. It translates to CASSPSGFGNTIYF.

The chain joins TRBV6-5 to TRBJ2-1; D remains ambiguous. Germline CDR1 reads MNHEY; CDR2 reads SVGAGI. The CDR3 has 11 residues. The V gene lost 7 bases and the J gene lost 5 bases, with 6 bases spanning the gap. CDR3 sequence (DNA): TGTGCCAGCATGAGGAACAATGAGCAGTTCTTC. Translation gives CASMRNNEQFF.